The clone carrying this TCR beta chain has more than one count but fewer than ten. The data stem from a study of blood T cell repertoires in COVID-19. Study overall: Samples of COVID-19 (acute and convalescent) were obtained from the United States, Italy and Spain. From T cells, B-cell-depleted T cells, or PBMCs came the material, which was cDNA or gDNA.

The V end was cut by 0 bases, the J end by 8 bases, with 8 bases between. In germline, CDR1 is LGHDT, CDR2 YNNKEL (reference sequence). The CDR3 has 13 residues. Authors' data handling: Estimation of nucleated cell counts was performed using reference gene primer amplification. Repertoires were generated with immunoSEQ multiplex PCR, while TCRdb's copy carries only in-frame clones and drops some. The V and J calls and clone size were taken over from that table, and D and trimming were inferred from the DNA. The data contain hundreds of thousands of clones, approximately 90% of them singletons. J is TRBJ1-5 and V is TRBV3-1 (or the pseudogene TRBV3-2); D might be TRBD1 (5 bases). The sequence derives from a woman aged 18 to 35 with acute or convalescent COVID-19. The source material was peripheral blood. For the CDR3, the DNA is TGTGCCAGCAGCCAAGACGGGGGAGAGCCCCAGCATTTT. Translation: CASSQDGGEPQHF.